The clone carrying this T cell receptor beta chain was recorded once. This sample was taken from a study of blood T cell repertoires in COVID-19. Trimming removed 0 bases from V and 4 bases from J, with 4 bases in between. Germline lookup yields CDR1 SGHVS and CDR2 FNYEAQ. This CDR3 region has 13 residues. Authors' processing steps: Estimation of nucleated cell counts was performed using reference gene primer amplification. Sequenced by immunoSEQ multiplex PCR; TCRdb stores in-frame clones only, minus some. That table furnishes V, J and clone size, whereas the DNA furnished D and trimming. The data contain around 260,000 clones, roughly 85% of them seen just once; the ten biggest clones take up roughly 4%.

The chain uses TRBV7-6 and TRBJ1-5; D is undetermined. This sequence originates from a woman in her twenties or thirties who had recovered from COVID-19. Sequenced: PBMCs or T cells enriched from blood (not recorded which). This CDR3 reads CASSLAPNQPQHF. In nucleotides, the CDR3 is TGTGCCAGCAGCTTAGCCCCGAATCAGCCCCAGCATTTT.